The next 17 T cell receptor beta chains were all read from a single sample in a study of blood T cell repertoires in COVID-19. Clones were read by immunoSEQ multiplex PCR, and TCRdb kept only the in-frame ones, dropping some. Here the sample spans about 78,000 clones, 80% to 95% being singletons. Sequenced input: peripheral blood. These receptors were obtained from a woman in her forties or fifties in a cohort sampled during active COVID-19.

The J gene is TRBJ2-5, the V gene TRBV7-9; 7 nucleotides align to TRBD1. The CDR3 contains 15 residues. Per germline, CDR1 SEHNR and CDR2 FQNEAQ (reference sequence). V dropped 5 bases and J dropped 1; count of bases not matched to a gene: 7. In nucleotides, the CDR3 is TGTGCCAGCAGCCTGACCGGGACAGCCCAAGAGACCCAGTACTTC. Its translation is CASSLTGTAQETQYF.

The chain recombines TRBV6-2 or TRBV6-3 with TRBJ1-5; a possible D gene is TRBD1 (5 bases). CDR3 size: 13 residues. Germline V gene data show CDR1 as MNHEY and CDR2 as SVGEGT. The V gene lost 2 bases and the J gene lost 7 bases, with 9 bases spanning the gap. In nucleotides, the CDR3 is TGTGCCAGCAGTTACCGCGGGGGACAGCCCCAGCATTTT. Residues: CASSYRGGQPQHF.

This chain connects TRBV28 to TRBJ1-3; 8 bases align to TRBD1. This CDR3 has 19 residues. V lost 0 bases to trimming and J lost 0 bases; unmatched junction nucleotides: 10. Per the germline V gene, CDR1 is MDHEN and CDR2 is SYDVKM. The CDR3 reads CASSLWTGVKTISGNTIYF. CDR3 DNA sequence: TGTGCCAGCAGTTTATGGACAGGGGTCAAAACAATCTCTGGAAACACCATATATTTT.

The rearrangement links TRBV30 to TRBJ2-3; weak D call: TRBD1 (5 bases). Germline V lookup: CDR1 GTSNPN, CDR2 SVGIG (reference sequence). This CDR3 is built from 15 residues. V shed 0 bases and J shed 0 bases, with 10 bases lying between them. CDR3 region: CAWSVQGHSTDTQYF. The CDR3 nucleotides read TGTGCCTGGAGTGTACAAGGACATAGCACAGATACGCAGTATTTT.

This clone came up once. The CDR3 loop is CASSTSQQGPNEKLFF. CDR3 nucleotide sequence: TGTGCCAGCAGCACGAGTCAACAGGGACCTAATGAAAAACTGTTTTTT. This sequence joins TRBV7-2 and TRBJ1-4; tentatively, D is TRBD1 (6 bases). The CDR3 is made up of 16 amino acids. The ends were cut back, 5 bases at V and 3 bases at J, with 16 bases in the middle. Per the germline V gene, CDR1 is SGHTA and CDR2 is FQGNSA.

The chain recombines TRBV6-5 with TRBJ2-1; no clear D gene. The germline gives CDR1 MNHEY, CDR2 SVGAGI. The CDR3 spans 14 residues. V was clipped by 5 bases and J by 0 bases, with 8 bases between them. The CDR3 bases are TGTGCCAGCAGTAGTAAGAGCTCCTACAATGAGCAGTTCTTC. It translates to CASSSKSSYNEQFF.

The chain uses TRBV5-1 and TRBJ2-7; the match to TRBD2 covers 8 bases. The CDR3 runs 16 residues. Germline V gives CDR1 SGHRS, CDR2 YFSETQ. Trimming cost V 0 bases and J 0 bases; bases outside gene matches: 5. CDR3 coding DNA: TGCGCCAGCAGCTTGGCCGCTAGCGGGTCCTCCTACGAGCAGTACTTC. Encoded protein: CASSLAASGSSYEQYF.

The chain combines TRBV18 with TRBJ1-6; D not certain. From germline, CDR1 is KGHSH and CDR2 LQKENI. The CDR3 contains 14 residues. With 3 bases removed from V and 5 bases from J, the gap between germline ends came to 8 bases. The CDR3 DNA reads TGTGCCAGCTCACCTACGGAGGATAATTCACCCCTCCACTTT. The encoded protein is CASSPTEDNSPLHF.

V usage is TRBV28 and J usage is TRBJ2-6; no clear D gene. In germline, CDR1 is MDHEN, CDR2 SYDVKM. Trimming pared 2 bases from V and 1 base from J, leaving 6 bases between. The CDR3 contains 15 residues. The CDR3 DNA reads TGTGCCAGCAGTTTAGGCAGGTCTGGGGCCAACGTCCTGACTTTC. Its translation is CASSLGRSGANVLTF. The variable domain in full, completed from reference TRBV28 and TRBJ2-6, reads DVKVTQSSRYLVKRTGEKVFLECVQDMDHENMFWYRQDPGLGLRLIYFSYDVKMKEKGDIPEGYSVSREKKERFSLILESASTNQTSMYLCASSLGRSGANVLTFGAGSRLTVL.

This chain connects TRBV4-2 to TRBJ2-5; TRBD2 is a possible D gene (7 bases). The germline V gene has CDR1 LGHNA and CDR2 YNFKEQ. Trimming cost V 5 bases and J 5 bases, with 15 bases left between them. The CDR3 has 14 amino acids. The CDR3 region is CASSEGGVGETQYF. CDR3 nucleotides: TGTGCCAGCAGCGAAGGGGGGGTGGGGGAGACCCAGTACTTC.

This rearrangement joins TRBV10-3 to TRBJ2-2; 13 nucleotides agree with TRBD2. V lost 6 bases, J lost 6 bases, and 4 bases stayed unmatched. The CDR3 is 15 amino acids. Germline V gene lookup returns CDR1 ENHRY and CDR2 SYGVKD. CDR3 in amino acids: CAISGTSGISGELFF. The DNA for the CDR3 is TGTGCCATCAGCGGGACTAGCGGGATTTCCGGGGAGCTGTTTTTT.

In regard to this clone: The junction departs from the called germline gene at one end, perhaps through a read error. The chain has TRBV27 and TRBJ2-5; D may be TRBD1 (6 bases). The CDR3 consists of 16 residues. The germline CDR1 and CDR2 sequences are MNHEY and SMNVEV (reference sequence). DNA of the CDR3: TGTGCCAGCAGTTTATCGTGGGGGCTAGATCAAGGGACCCAGTACTTC. Its protein is CASSLSWGLDQGTQYF.

The chain uses TRBV12-5 and TRBJ1-2; D is undetermined. The V gene lost 0 bases and the J gene lost 2 bases, with 19 bases spanning the gap. Germline V gene lookup returns CDR1 LGHNT and CDR2 FRNRAP. This CDR3 region has 18 residues. CDR3 coding DNA: TGTGCTAGTGGTTTGGTCGCGGGCGGCAGCCCTATAAACTATGGCTACACCTTC. Protein sequence: CASGLVAGGSPINYGYTF. Full variable domain (rest looked up from reference TRBV12-5 and TRBJ1-2): DARVTQTPRHKVTEMGQEVTMRCQPILGHNTVFWYRQTMMQGLELLAYFRNRAPLDDSGMPKDRFSAEMPDATLATLKIQPSEPRDSAVYFCASGLVAGGSPINYGYTFGSGTRLTVV.

The gene calls are TRBV4-2 and TRBJ1-2; maybe TRBD1 (5 bases). Looked up from germline, CDR1 is LGHNA and CDR2 is YNFKEQ. V gave up 0 bases and J gave up 4 bases, with 6 bases separating them. The CDR3 spans 13 residues. The CDR3 spells CASSQEGAYGYTF. CDR3 bases: TGTGCCAGCAGCCAAGAAGGGGCCTATGGCTACACCTTC.

This chain connects TRBV11-2 to TRBJ2-3, with 8 bases fitting TRBD1. The trim removed 5 bases at V and 4 bases at J, leaving 5 bases unmatched. This CDR3 region has 14 residues. Germline loops: CDR1 SGHAT, CDR2 FQNNGV. The CDR3 is CASSDIQGADTQYF. CDR3 coding DNA: TGTGCCAGCAGCGATATACAGGGGGCAGATACGCAGTATTTT.

This clone occurred once. V gene TRBV3-1 (or the pseudogene TRBV3-2) combines with J gene TRBJ2-3; the D gene is possibly TRBD2 (5 bases). The germline V and J ends were trimmed by 4 bases and 5 bases, with 10 bases remaining between them. The CDR3 consists of 13 residues. The germline gives CDR1 LGHDT, CDR2 YNNKEL (reference sequence). CDR3 DNA sequence: TGTGCCAGCAGCCCCACTAGGATAGATACGCAGTATTTT. Protein sequence: CASSPTRIDTQYF.

This chain's CDR3 is CASSLRGAGGGYTF. CDR3 nucleotides: TGTGCCAGCAGCTTGAGGGGCGCAGGGGGGGGCTACACCTTC. The chain links TRBV5-4 to TRBJ1-2, with 7 bases matching TRBD1. From germline, CDR1 is SGHNT and CDR2 YYREEE (reference sequence). V shed 1 base and J 8 bases; nucleotides not matched to a gene: 8. This CDR3 has 14 amino acids.